This T cell receptor beta chain was identified during a study of cytomegalovirus exposure and HLA in healthy donors (TCRdb year 2017). Broadly, across the study: According to an earlier analysis of 550 to 750 of the donors, some 170 million T cells yielded roughly 110 million unique TCR beta sequences and about 300 Gb of sequence data. All discovery cohort repertoires had been generated on a single sequencing platform. The T cell repertoires of roughly 660 subjects were profiled by immunosequencing and related to cytomegalovirus serostatus. The number of donors typed differed by locus, with roughly 620-630 for A, B, C, DRB1 and DQB1, more than 500 for DQA1, about 610 for DPA1, and some 450 for DPB1. A separate validation cohort of some 130 different subjects was used in addition to the 666-subject first cohort. HLA typing included class I and class II loci at four-digit resolution. Because of strong linkage in the cohort, five DR-DQ haplotypes were treated as single units for association and clustering. To predict cytomegalovirus infection status, the study combined high-throughput TCR immunosequencing, statistical association of individual TCRs with disease status, and machine learning. The aim of the study was to test whether cataloging public T cell receptors could identify signatures of past pathogen exposure. Rather than using new phenotypic data, the later analysis identified candidate immune exposures from TCR beta sequences and from how often those sequences occurred across donors. A later analysis re-analyzed previously published TCR beta repertoires from 650 to 800 donors and added high-resolution HLA genotyping to study TCR occurrence patterns. A later genetic analysis used genome-wide SNP genotypes for about three fifths of the 666 donors, treating that subset as a discovery cohort. Alongside the repertoire data, information on donor age, sex, ethnicity and CMV serostatus was compiled. An early release covering 500 to 750 HLA-typed donors comprised roughly 300 gigabases of sequencing data and 65 million to 100 million unique TCR sequences. On average, over 200,000 unique TCR beta nucleotide sequences were sequenced per donor among 350 to 400 genotyped donors of the cohort, with 15% to 20% of those sequences being non-productive. Among the roughly 400 genotyped donors, 81% belonged to the genetic ancestry cluster associated with self-reported Caucasian donors. To decide whether each TCR beta V gene segment behaved as functional or pseudogenic, an earlier analysis of fewer than 750 of the donors relied on high-throughput TCR beta sequencing. The paper as a whole reports these results and caveats: The authors suggested that the approach could potentially be extended to other disease states and immunological phenotypes. According to a later analysis, most CMV-associated TCR beta chains appeared to be HLA-restricted, and the HLA associations seemed to be driven largely by CMV exposure. A further reported finding was that TCR beta sequences accurately predicted the HLA-A and HLA-B alleles for most subjects in the first cohort. The cohort was sequenced for TCR beta chains only, and without alpha or paired-chain data the features that could be detected were limited. According to a later analysis, parvovirus B19, influenza, CMV and Epstein-Barr virus appeared linked to several top co-occurrence clusters. A later analysis found that TCR association rates varied across HLA loci, with DRB1 alleles showing the most associated TCRs and HLA-C alleles the fewest. HLA typing was unavailable for some donors at each locus, so association tests used only the typed subset. A later analysis associated 15,000 to 20,000 TCR beta sequences with specific HLA alleles at a false discovery rate of 0.05. Correlated functional status among segregating V segments might reflect linkage disequilibrium, but an unknown experimental factor could not be ruled out. In an earlier analysis of roughly 560 of the donors, most TCR beta V segments were observed in productive rearrangements about 87% or about 30% of the time, broadly matching IMGT annotations. Compared with equally common non-associated chains, HLA-associated TCR beta chains in a later analysis were more clonally expanded and had lower generation probabilities. In vitro tests confirmed that a few of the cytomegalovirus-associated TCR beta chains recognize cytomegalovirus antigens. Most TCR sequences were observed very rarely across donors, whereas some public TCRs were present in many individuals. An association between a missense DCLRE1C variant and V-gene and J-gene trimming of TCR beta chains was found in a later genetic analysis and replicated in an independent cohort. The only immune exposure information available for the cohort was CMV serostatus. Presence/absence analyses assumed roughly uniform sequencing depth across donors, an assumption that may not hold. The earlier analysis of 587 of the donors excluded about 16 rarely observed V segments, including chromosome 9 orphons, because counts were too low. In both the original and validation cohorts, the classifier was reported to diagnose cytomegalovirus status with high specificity and sensitivity. The 87-base-pair reads could not distinguish some IMGT-functional V segments, including TRBV6-2 and TRBV6-3, so those segments were excluded. A total of 164 TCR beta chains were listed by the study as associated with cytomegalovirus. A group of highly shared sequence variants was considered likely to be a technical artifact of the sequencing pipeline. When HLA alleles, especially DR and DQ, strongly co-occurred, attributing TCR associations to individual alleles was difficult. According to a later genetic analysis, donors in an Asian-associated ancestry cluster had fewer N-insertions in productive TCRs than the approximately 670-donor mean.

The cohort consisted of 666 healthy bone marrow donors. All cohort members were sampled while nominally healthy, although unrecorded immune exposures were likely present. The donor was CMV seropositive and was included in the group of 289 seropositive cohort members. Every donor gave a peripheral blood sample, and the peripheral blood mononuclear cells from that sample were used for TCR beta sequencing. The Qiagen DNeasy Blood Extraction Kit was used to extract genomic DNA from the blood cell samples. V sheds 0 bases and J sheds 1 base, leaving 7 bases between their ends. The CDR3, from cysteine to phenylalanine, totals 14 residues. The CDR3 DNA has 42 bases and is translated from base 1. Reading the germline V gene gives CDR1 KGHSH and CDR2 LQKENI. To prepare the library, the immunoSEQ multiplex PCR assay was applied. For the multiplex PCR, a mixture combining 60 forward primers for TCR Vbeta segments and 13 reverse primers for TCR Jbeta segments was used. Amplification of the CDR3 region of rearranged TCR beta genes was performed with a multiplex PCR assay on genomic DNA. The Illumina HiSeq System was used to sequence the amplified TCR beta libraries as 87-base-pair reads. The authors' pipeline ran thus. A later analysis tallied 75 million to 95 million unique TCR beta chains across the 666 repertoires, and some 10 million of those chains were shared by two or more donors. To remove PCR and sequencing errors, raw reads were error-corrected and collapsed into unique sequences using a nearest-neighbor algorithm that merged closely related sequences. Alignment of CDR3 sequences to IMGT reference sequences was used to assign V, D and J gene segments. For a sequence to be retained, a match of at least six nucleotides to both a V gene segment and a J gene segment was required. Rearrangements were called productive when the CDR3 lacked stop codons and stayed in frame with V and J; all others were non-productive. Following IMGT convention, CDR3 was defined as the stretch from the second conserved V-encoded cysteine to the conserved J-encoded phenylalanine. The earlier analysis of roughly 590 of the donors excluded sequences that lacked an unambiguous match to a single V gene segment. In an earlier analysis of several hundred of the donors, V segments were called functional above 56.7% productive rearrangements and were called segregating when the between-donor standard deviation exceeded 5%. To diagnose cytomegalovirus status from the catalog of TCR beta chain sequences, a statistical classification framework was built. A later analysis assigned V and J genes by comparing TCR nucleotide sequences with IMGT/GENE-DB human TR gene sequences. Using the TCRdist pipeline, a later analysis assigned CDR3 sequences along with most-parsimonious VDJ recombination scenarios. In a later analysis, every TCR beta chain was defined by the combination of its CDR3 amino acid sequence and its V-gene family, and reads without a unique V-gene family were dropped. In a later analysis, fewer than 600 highly shared, low-generation-probability nucleotide sequences were removed to address suspected cross-contamination and a sequencing artifact. A later analysis calculated a clonal expansion index for each public chain from normalized within-repertoire ranks of inferred template counts. A later analysis computed generation probabilities with a VDJ recombination model fitted to out-of-frame rearrangements, and checked the results against IGoR. In a later analysis, hypergeometric tests were used to score TCR-TCR, TCR-HLA and TCR-CMV co-occurrence, with a repertoire-size bias correction applied to TCR pairs. To estimate false discovery rates, a later analysis permuted the HLA or CMV assignments 20 times. In a later analysis, co-occurring TCRs were grouped using DBSCAN, with TCRdist sequence similarity added in when clustering inside HLA-allele-positive subsets. Co-occurrence clustering excluded repertoires with fewer than 30,000 or more than 120,000 public chains, plus five with anomalous nucleotide sharing. In TCRdb, the immuneACCESS table is reduced to in-frame sequences with V and J assigned. These tables do not hold every clone; where another copy was compared, an unresolved V gene accounts for under half, and the others remain unexplained. The V and J calls and clone size were taken over from that table, and D and trimming were inferred from the DNA. The sample records 60,000 to 90,000 clones, 70% of which are singletons. The ten top clones hold more than 9.5% of the sample.

This clone has only a few counts. Its antigen is currently not known. No base-level quality is on record; no much larger clone is a single base apart. This chain is built from TRBV18 and TRBJ2-7; the D gene is unclear. The sample taken for sequencing was PBMCs. This sequence originates from a woman aged 50 to 60 in good health and CMV-seropositive. The nucleotide sequence reads as follows: TGTGCCAGCTCACCACCGGCGGATTCCTACGAGCAGTACTTC. Its translation is CASSPPADSYEQYF.